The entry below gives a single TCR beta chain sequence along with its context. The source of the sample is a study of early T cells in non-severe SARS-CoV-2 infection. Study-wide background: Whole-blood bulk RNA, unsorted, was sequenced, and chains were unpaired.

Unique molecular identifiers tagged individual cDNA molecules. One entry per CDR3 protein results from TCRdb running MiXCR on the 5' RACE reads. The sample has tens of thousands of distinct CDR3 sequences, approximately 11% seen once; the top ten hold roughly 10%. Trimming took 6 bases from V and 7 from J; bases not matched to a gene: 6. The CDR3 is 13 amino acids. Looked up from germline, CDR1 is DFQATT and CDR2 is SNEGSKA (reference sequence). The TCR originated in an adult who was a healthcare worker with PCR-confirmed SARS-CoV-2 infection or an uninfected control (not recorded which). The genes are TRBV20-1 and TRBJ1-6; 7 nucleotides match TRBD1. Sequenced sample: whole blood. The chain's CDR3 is CSAIRDSNSPLHF. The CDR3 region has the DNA TGCAGTGCCATCAGGGACAGCAATTCACCCCTCCACTTT.